This T cell receptor (beta chain) appears in the sequencing data of a study of blood T cell repertoires in COVID-19. About the study: Samples representing acute and convalescent COVID-19 were sourced from the United States, Italy and Spain.

V lost 1 base and J lost 5, with 8 bases in between. Germline assignment: CDR1 LNHDA and CDR2 SQIVND (reference sequence). CDR3 length equals 13 residues. The authors' processing: Using reference gene primer amplification, nucleated cell counts were estimated. Only in-frame clones appear in the TCRdb table, and some are missing; sequencing was by immunoSEQ multiplex PCR. That table supplies the V and J calls and clone size; D and trimming were determined from the DNA. Seen here are about 57,000 clones, 82% observed once, and the top ten hold roughly 22%. Sequences were obtained from peripheral blood. The gene calls are TRBV19 and TRBJ1-1, with D perhaps matching TRBD1 (6 bases). This sequence originates from a woman aged 60 to 75 with acute or convalescent COVID-19. This chain's CDR3 is CASSIAQGTEAFF. The CDR3 DNA reads as TGTGCCAGTAGTATAGCACAGGGAACTGAAGCTTTCTTT.